This entry lists 17 T cell receptor beta chains sequenced from one sample in a study of vaccination and CD4 T cells after COVID-19. An Oncomine TCR Beta short-read assay was used to sequence the DNA from cultured CD4+ T cells. TCRdb independently ran MiXCR on the PCR reads; one entry per CDR3 protein. The sample has about 5,500 distinct CDR3 sequences; 25% to 30% are singletons. Treatment denoted: approximately nine-day PBMC culture with coronavirus spike peptide pools or control peptides (ViraFEST assay). Their antigens are not known. The material was CD4+ T cells from blood, cultured in vitro, obtained after SARS-CoV-2 vaccination. These receptors all come from a human donor who had recovered from COVID-19.

The genes are TRBV7-8 and TRBJ1-5; D is unresolved. Germline V gene data show CDR1 as SGHVS and CDR2 as FQNEAQ. V was shortened by 4 bases and J by 0 bases, with 16 bases between the two germline ends. The length of the CDR3 is 17 residues. As DNA, the CDR3 is TGTGCCAGCAGCTCCGCACACAGCTCTTATAGCAATCAGCCCCAGCATTTT. Translating it yields CASSSAHSSYSNQPQHF.

The chain links TRBV7-9 to TRBJ1-2; 7 positions match TRBD1. V was clipped by 1 base and J by 8 bases; unmatched bases: 7. This CDR3 comprises 14 residues. Germline assignment: CDR1 SEHNR and CDR2 FQNEAQ (reference sequence). CDR3 amino acids: CASSLGTGSEGYTF. CDR3 nucleotide sequence: TGTGCCAGCAGCTTAGGGACAGGTTCGGAAGGCTACACCTTC. The full variable domain, rest sourced from reference TRBV7-9 and TRBJ1-2, is DTGVSQNPRHKITKRGQNVTFRCDPISEHNRLYWYRQTLGQGPEFLTYFQNEAQLEKSRLLSDRFSAERPKGSFSTLEIQRTEQGDSAMYLCASSLGTGSEGYTFGSGTRLTVV.

The table lists this clonotype with a few counts. J is TRBJ2-5 and V is TRBV28, with D perhaps matching TRBD2 (6 bases). V dropped 3 bases and J dropped 3 bases, with 17 bases sitting between them. Per germline, CDR1 MDHEN and CDR2 SYDVKM. The CDR3 length is 16 residues. The CDR3 loop is CASSLTPGSGKETQYF. In nucleotides, the CDR3 is TGTGCCAGCAGTTTGACCCCCGGGAGTGGGAAAGAGACCCAGTACTTC. Full variable domain (missing parts from reference TRBV28 and TRBJ2-5): DVKVTQSSRYLVKRTGEKVFLECVQDMDHENMFWYRQDPGLGLRLIYFSYDVKMKEKGDIPEGYSVSREKKERFSLILESASTNQTSMYLCASSLTPGSGKETQYFGPGTRLLVL.

This clonotype was seen only a few times. The chain uses TRBV19 and TRBJ1-2; no clear D. CDR1 is LNHDA, CDR2 SQIVND, per germline (reference sequence). The CDR3 spans 13 residues. V lost 6 bases to trimming and J lost 4 bases, with 12 bases between them. The CDR3 is CASSLVQLYGYTF. The CDR3 DNA reads as TGTGCCAGTAGCCTTGTCCAACTCTATGGCTACACCTTC. Complete variable domain (other parts from reference TRBV19 and TRBJ1-2): DGGITQSPKYLFRKEGQNVTLSCEQNLNHDAMYWYRQDPGQGLRLIYYSQIVNDFQKGDIAEGYSVSREKKESFPLTVTSAQKNPTAFYLCASSLVQLYGYTFGSGTRLTVV.

This sequence joins TRBV27 and TRBJ2-7; tentatively, D is TRBD1 (6 bases). The germline V gene has CDR1 MNHEY and CDR2 SMNVEV (reference sequence). Trimming shortened V by 5 bases and J by 12 bases, and 23 bases separated the two germline ends. CDR3 size: 14 residues. This CDR3 is CASSPEDRFRRAYF. The CDR3 DNA follows: TGTGCCAGCAGTCCCGAGGACAGATTTCGAAGGGCGTACTTC.

The table lists this clonotype with a count of one. The chain carries TRBV20-1 and TRBJ2-1; 9 nucleotides align to TRBD2. Germline CDR1 and CDR2: DFQATT and SNEGSKA (reference sequence). Trimming cost V 0 bases and J 0 bases; bases outside gene matches: 9. The CDR3 covers 18 residues. The CDR3 loop reads CSARDWRGGGSSYNEQFF. The CDR3 DNA reads TGCAGTGCTAGAGATTGGCGGGGGGGCGGTAGCTCCTACAATGAGCAGTTCTTC.

This clonotype has more than one count but fewer than ten. The V gene is TRBV4-2, the J gene TRBJ2-7; 8 bases map to TRBD1. With V trimmed by 4 bases and J by 7 bases, 6 bases remained unmatched. This CDR3 is 13 amino acids long. Germline V CDR1 and CDR2: LGHNA, YNFKEQ. In nucleotides, the CDR3 is TGTGCCAGCAGCCGACCGACAGGGGTTGAGCAGTACTTC. It encodes CASSRPTGVEQYF.

The chain carries TRBV20-1 and TRBJ2-5; maybe TRBD1 (6 bases). Trimming left V 2 bases short and J 0 bases short, with 10 bases between. Germline V gives CDR1 DFQATT, CDR2 SNEGSKA (reference sequence). This CDR3 spans 14 amino acids. CDR3 sequence: CSARKGGYQETQYF. The CDR3 nucleotides read TGCAGTGCTAGAAAAGGGGGATACCAAGAGACCCAGTACTTC.

This clonotype is labeled medium-sized. This chain links TRBV7-9 with TRBJ2-5; no definite D call. V was cut by 4 bases and J by 2 bases, with 2 bases left in between. From germline, CDR1 is SEHNR and CDR2 FQNEAQ (reference sequence). This CDR3 has 11 amino acids. CDR3 residues: CASSSQETQYF. The CDR3 DNA is TGTGCCAGCAGCTCGCAAGAGACCCAGTACTTC.

This clonotype has just a few counts. This chain links TRBV6-1 with TRBJ1-2; 8 bases agree with TRBD1. In germline, CDR1 is MNHNS, CDR2 SASEGT. This CDR3 is 15 amino acids long. Trimming took 6 bases from V and 7 from J; bases not matched to a gene: 13. The CDR3 region is CASRNQGQGAAGYTF. CDR3 DNA sequence: TGTGCCAGCAGGAACCAAGGACAGGGCGCTGCTGGCTACACCTTC.

This clonotype has just a few counts. The chain joins TRBV7-9 to TRBJ2-5; 7 bases agree with TRBD1. The germline gives CDR1 SEHNR, CDR2 FQNEAQ (reference sequence). V shed 2 bases, J shed 5 bases, and the junction held 11 bases outside the gene matches. The CDR3 is 16 amino acids. As DNA, the CDR3 is TGTGCCAGCAGCTTAATGAGACAGGGAAAAGGGGAGACCCAGTACTTC. Translation: CASSLMRQGKGETQYF. The full variable domain, completed using reference TRBV7-9 and TRBJ2-5, is DTGVSQNPRHKITKRGQNVTFRCDPISEHNRLYWYRQTLGQGPEFLTYFQNEAQLEKSRLLSDRFSAERPKGSFSTLEIQRTEQGDSAMYLCASSLMRQGKGETQYFGPGTRLLVL.

This clonotype was counted between two and nine times. The chain joins TRBV21-1 to TRBJ1-1; the D segment call TRBD1 is taken from the table without a DNA check. TRBV21-1 has pseudogene status. This CDR3 contains 12 residues. Here the CDR3 DNA reads TGTGCCAGCAGCCCAGGGGACACTGAAGCTTTCTTT. Protein product: CASSPGDTEAFF.

The chain joins TRBV7-9 to TRBJ2-1; 11 nucleotides match TRBD1. CDR1 is SEHNR, CDR2 FQNEAQ, per germline (reference sequence). The CDR3 is 18 amino acids. Germline trimming cut 5 bases from V and 0 bases from J; bases unmatched to any gene: 9. The CDR3 spells CASSPTGTGGPSYNEQFF. CDR3 in DNA: TGTGCCAGCAGCCCAACCGGGACAGGGGGTCCCTCCTACAATGAGCAGTTCTTC.

The V call is TRBV6-1, the J call TRBJ1-6; D is undetermined. Germline V gene lookup returns CDR1 MNHNS and CDR2 SASEGT. This CDR3 has 15 residues. V lost 3 bases and J 6 bases, leaving 12 bases between the germline ends. CDR3 nucleotide sequence: TGTGCCAGCAGTGATAGAGGACGGAGTAATTCACCCCTCCACTTT. Translation gives CASSDRGRSNSPLHF.

This clonotype was seen a handful of times. CDR3 in amino acids: CSASRPGQAHNEQFF. The DNA for the CDR3 is TGCAGTGCCTCCCGGCCGGGACAGGCCCACAATGAGCAGTTCTTC. The chain uses TRBV20-1 and TRBJ2-1, with 8 positions matching TRBD1. The CDR3 spans 15 residues. With V trimmed by 6 bases and J by 5 bases, 12 bases remained unmatched. Germline values: CDR1 DFQATT, CDR2 SNEGSKA (reference sequence).

This clonotype has more than one count but fewer than ten. The V gene is TRBV19, the J gene TRBJ2-6; TRBD1 matches at 8 bases. Germline V gives CDR1 LNHDA, CDR2 SQIVND (reference sequence). The CDR3 loop spans 16 amino acids. Trimming took 10 bases from V and 0 from J; bases not matched to a gene: 8. CDR3 sequence (DNA): TGTGCCACCCTCAGGGGGCGCGCCTCTGGGGCCAACGTCCTGACTTTC. Amino acid sequence: CATLRGRASGANVLTF.

By share of the sample, this clonotype is medium-sized. This chain links TRBV10-3 with TRBJ2-7, with D possibly being TRBD2 (5 bases). The V end lost 3 bases, the J end lost 2 bases, and 11 bases lay between the germline ends. The germline CDR1 and CDR2 sequences are ENHRY and SYGVKD. The CDR3 loop spans 14 amino acids. The CDR3 protein is CAISEGGWAYEQYF. The CDR3 DNA is TGTGCCATCAGTGAAGGAGGCTGGGCCTACGAGCAGTACTTC.